This T cell receptor (beta chain) was sequenced during a study of cytomegalovirus exposure and HLA in healthy donors. Findings and caveats of the study: In an earlier analysis, in approximately 630 donors, most V segments appeared productive either ~87% or ~30% of the time.

The table lists this clone with a count of one. As yet, its antigen is unknown. Amplification used 60 Vbeta primers and 13 Jbeta primers. The table came from immunoSEQ multiplex PCR; TCRdb's copy has only in-frame clones and leaves some out. This sample has 150,000 to 200,000 clones; around 81% occur once, and the top ten carry about 2.3%. Germline V gene lookup returns CDR1 LGHNA and CDR2 YSLEER. The CDR3 length is 16 residues. V was trimmed by 0 bases and J by 9 bases, leaving 20 bases between them. The sample consisted of PBMCs. This receptor was obtained from a woman in her 30s in good health and CMV-seronegative. The rearrangement links TRBV4-3 to TRBJ2-5; possible D gene TRBD2, 6 bases. CDR3 DNA: TGCGCCAGCAGCCAAGAGTTGGCGGGACCTCGCGGGGCCCAGTACTTC. It is translated as CASSQELAGPRGAQYF.